This is a list of T cell receptor beta chains from one sample in a study of blood T cell repertoires in COVID-19. Generated by immunoSEQ multiplex PCR, the TCRdb table keeps only in-frame clones and is missing some. The sample consists of roughly 250,000 clones, 80% to 90% of them appearing once. Material: PBMCs or T cells enriched from blood (not recorded which). The receptors shown here come from a woman under 30 who had recovered from COVID-19. Both conserved end residues are part of each CDR3. A D gene is named only where the DNA matches it firmly. Clone size is given for some rows only: seen once, a few or many times, or a class if the clone is expanded.

TRBJ1-1,TRBV6-5,NA,TRBD1,CASIRGQGETEAFF,TGTGCCAGCATCAGAGGACAGGGGGAGACTGAAGCTTTCTTT
TRBJ1-2,TRBV5-4,NA,NA,CASSSPQANYGYTF,TGTGCCAGCAGCTCCCCTCAGGCTAACTATGGCTACACCTTC
TRBJ2-7,TRBV7-9,NA,NA,CASSPPQGRVYEQYF,TGTGCCAGCAGCCCCCCCCAGGGTAGGGTCTACGAGCAGTACTTC
TRBJ1-3,TRBV18,NA,NA,CASSEYRGRGLGGNTIYF,TGTGCCAGCTCAGAATACCGAGGCAGGGGCCTGGGTGGAAACACCATATATTTT
TRBJ1-1,TRBV28,NA,NA,CASSATGWTEAFF,TGTGCCAGCAGTGCCACGGGGTGGACTGAAGCTTTCTTT
TRBJ2-7,TRBV5-4,NA,NA,CASSPEIQGYEQYF,TGTGCCAGCAGCCCAGAGATACAGGGTTACGAGCAGTACTTC
TRBJ1-2,TRBV5-1,NA,TRBD1,CASSIESTGTGYTF,TGCGCCAGCAGCATCGAGTCGACAGGGACTGGCTACACCTTC
TRBJ2-3,TRBV29-1,NA,NA,CSVEARSGLTDTQYF,TGCAGCGTTGAAGCCAGGTCAGGGCTTACAGATACGCAGTATTTT
TRBJ2-1,TRBV25-1,NA,TRBD1,CASSLPGQGTYNEQFF,TGTGCCAGCAGTCTACCGGGACAGGGGACTTACAATGAGCAGTTCTTC
TRBJ1-2,TRBV6-6,NA,NA,CASSLLRGQMENYGYTF,TGTGCCAGCAGTCTCTTACGGGGACAAATGGAAAACTATGGCTACACCTTC
TRBJ1-2,TRBV5-1,NA,TRBD1,CASSGQDDYGYTF,TGCGCCAGCAGCGGACAGGATGACTATGGCTACACCTTC
TRBJ2-3,TRBV2,NA,TRBD2,CASNERGYRTDTQYF,TGTGCCAGCAATGAGCGGGGATATCGCACAGATACGCAGTATTTT
TRBJ1-1,TRBV18,NA,TRBD1,CASSRRTGGLTEAFF,TGTGCCAGCTCACGGAGGACAGGGGGATTGACTGAAGCTTTCTTT
TRBJ2-5,TRBV7-6,NA,TRBD2,CASSLRTSGGHQETQYF,TGTGCCAGCAGCTTAAGGACTAGCGGGGGACACCAAGAGACCCAGTACTTC
TRBJ1-2,TRBV27,NA,NA,CASSLRGSGGYTF,TGTGCCAGCAGTTTGCGGGGGTCGGGAGGCTACACCTTC
TRBJ2-7,TRBV5-4,NA,TRBD2,CASSSILAGGYEQYF,TGTGCCAGCAGCTCCATACTAGCGGGGGGCTACGAGCAGTACTTC
TRBJ1-5,TRBV5-5,NA,TRBD1,CASSFGTGVGNQPQHF,TGTGCCAGCAGCTTCGGGACAGGGGTTGGCAATCAGCCCCAGCATTTT
TRBJ1-1,TRBV27,NA,TRBD1,CASSQTGGFTEAFF,TGTGCCAGCTCTCAGACAGGGGGATTCACTGAAGCTTTCTTT
TRBJ1-2,TRBV7-9,NA,NA,CASSAGGIFYGYTF,TGTGCCAGCAGCGCCGGGGGTATCTTCTATGGCTACACCTTC
TRBJ1-1,TRBV10-2,NA,NA,CASSLGGEAFF,TGCGCCAGCAGCCTCGGGGGTGAAGCTTTCTTT
TRBJ1-4,TRBV5-4,NA,TRBD1,CASSLGGGQGDEKLFF,TGTGCCAGCAGCTTGGGGGGTGGACAGGGCGACGAAAAACTGTTTTTT
TRBJ2-2,TRBV7-2,NA,TRBD1,CASSAPGQRNTGELFF,TGTGCCAGCAGCGCCCCGGGACAGAGGAACACCGGGGAGCTGTTTTTT
TRBJ2-3,TRBV5-5,NA,NA,CASSLIGEDTQYF,TGTGCCAGCAGCTTGATAGGAGAAGATACGCAGTATTTT
TRBJ2-1,TRBV19,few,TRBD2,CASSKFRLASGGLHPYNEQFF,TGTGCCAGTAGTAAATTCCGGTTGGCTAGCGGGGGACTTCACCCCTACAATGAGCAGTTCTTC
TRBJ2-2,TRBV14,NA,NA,CASSLRRGITGELFF,TGTGCCAGCAGCCTCCGCAGGGGTATCACCGGGGAGCTGTTTTTT
TRBJ1-2,TRBV5-1,NA,TRBD1,CASSVDRDYGYTF,TGCGCCAGCAGCGTTGACAGGGACTATGGCTACACCTTC
TRBJ2-7,TRBV13,NA,NA,CASSLPGSGEQYF,TGTGCCAGCAGCCTCCCCGGGTCGGGCGAGCAGTACTTC
TRBJ2-6,TRBV18,NA,TRBD1,CASSPWPGQGASGANVLTF,TGTGCCAGCTCACCATGGCCGGGACAGGGGGCGTCTGGGGCCAACGTCCTGACTTTC
TRBJ2-1,TRBV19,NA,TRBD1,CASSSHRGTGDEQFF,TGTGCCAGTAGTTCCCACAGGGGTACTGGCGATGAGCAGTTCTTC
TRBJ1-1,TRBV18,NA,TRBD1,CASSDNRGQMNTEAFF,TGTGCCAGCTCAGATAACAGGGGGCAAATGAACACTGAAGCTTTCTTT
TRBJ2-3,TRBV3-1/TRBV3-2,NA,TRBD2,CASSLRLAGPTDTQYF,TGTGCCAGCAGCCTTCGACTAGCGGGGCCCACAGATACGCAGTATTTT
TRBJ2-5,TRBV13,NA,TRBD2,CASSSPRSGGGETQYF,TGTGCCAGCAGCTCTCCTCGTAGCGGGGGCGGAGAGACCCAGTACTTC
TRBJ1-4,TRBV11-2,NA,NA,CASSLRQLNEKLFF,TGTGCCAGCAGCTTAAGACAGTTGAATGAAAAACTGTTTTTT
TRBJ1-6,TRBV10-3,NA,TRBD1,CAIEGQGNSPLHF,TGTGCCATAGAAGGACAGGGAAATTCACCCCTCCACTTT
TRBJ1-5,TRBV3-1/TRBV3-2,once,NA,CASSQGRRSEGPQHF,TGTGCCAGCAGCCAAGGGAGGCGGAGTGAGGGGCCCCAGCATTTT
TRBJ1-2,TRBV6-2/TRBV6-3,NA,TRBD1,CASSSPGQGGYGYTF,TGTGCCAGCAGTTCCCCGGGACAGGGGGGCTATGGCTACACCTTC
TRBJ1-2,TRBV6-5,NA,TRBD1,CASTGTGSYGYTF,TGTGCCAGCACTGGGACAGGGTCCTATGGCTACACCTTC
TRBJ1-6,TRBV12-5,NA,NA,CASGLLTSPLDSLYNSPLHF,TGTGCTAGTGGTTTGCTCACGTCCCCCTTGGACAGCCTCTATAATTCACCCCTCCACTTT
TRBJ1-1,TRBV19,NA,TRBD1,CASSIDAGTAITEAFF,TGTGCCAGTAGTATAGATGCCGGGACAGCCATCACTGAAGCTTTCTTT
TRBJ2-7,TRBV5-1,NA,TRBD1,CASSYRQGDEQYF,TGCGCCAGCAGCTATCGACAGGGGGACGAGCAGTACTTC
TRBJ2-5,TRBV20-1,NA,TRBD2,CSARRLAEYF,TGCAGTGCTAGAAGACTAGCCGAATACTTC
TRBJ1-2,TRBV27,NA,NA,CASSPYGEDGYTF,TGTGCCAGCAGTCCCTACGGGGAGGATGGCTACACCTTC
TRBJ1-5,TRBV10-3,NA,TRBD1,CAISERTGGPNQPQHF,TGTGCCATCAGTGAGAGGACAGGGGGCCCCAATCAGCCCCAGCATTTT
TRBJ1-5,TRBV5-1,NA,NA,CASSPAGEMGNQPQHF,TGCGCCAGCAGCCCCGCAGGGGAAATGGGCAATCAGCCCCAGCATTTT
TRBJ1-6,TRBV6-5,NA,TRBD1,CASSYSIGQDNSPLHF,TGTGCCAGCAGTTACTCGATCGGACAGGACAATTCACCCCTCCACTTT
TRBJ2-3,TRBV6-1,few,TRBD2,CASSEEVLAASTDTQYF,TGTGCCAGCAGTGAAGAGGTACTAGCGGCGAGCACAGATACGCAGTATTTT